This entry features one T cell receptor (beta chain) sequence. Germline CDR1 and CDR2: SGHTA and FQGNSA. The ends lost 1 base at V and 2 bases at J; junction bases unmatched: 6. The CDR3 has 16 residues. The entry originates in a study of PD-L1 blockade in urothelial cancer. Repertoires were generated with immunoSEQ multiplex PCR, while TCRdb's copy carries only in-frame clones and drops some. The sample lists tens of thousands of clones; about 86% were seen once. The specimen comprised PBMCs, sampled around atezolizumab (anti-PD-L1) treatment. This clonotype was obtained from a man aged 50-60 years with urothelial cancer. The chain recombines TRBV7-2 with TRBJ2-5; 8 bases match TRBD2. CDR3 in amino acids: CASSLGFGGGQETQYF. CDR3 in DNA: TGTGCCAGCAGCTTAGGTTTCGGCGGGGGGCAAGAGACCCAGTACTTC.